This T cell receptor (beta chain) was found in a study of radiation and T cells in renal cell carcinoma. Concerning this clone itself: Its antigen remains unknown.

Here immunoSEQ multiplex PCR was the method, and the copy in TCRdb shows in-frame clones only, minus some. This table has about 23,000 clones, roughly 64% appearing once. Treatment reported: treatment-naive control, cytoreductive nephrectomy. Clear cell pathology was present in this patient's renal cell carcinoma. Germline V gene lookup returns CDR1 SGHRS and CDR2 YFSETQ. The junction had 2 bases not matched to a gene; V was cut back by 1 base and J by 6 bases. The CDR3 is made up of 15 amino acids. Overall study results and limits: Sampling covered only roughly 0.91 g of each tumor.

The sequence derives from a middle-aged man with renal cell carcinoma. The sample here was tumor tissue, taken from a patient whose treatment was nephrectomy without radiotherapy. V and J are TRBV5-1 and TRBJ2-1; 12 bases line up with TRBD2. The CDR3 DNA follows: TGCGCCAGCAGCTTGCCTAGCGGGAGGGCCAATGAGCAGTTCTTC. It encodes CASSLPSGRANEQFF.